The next 8 T cell receptor beta chains were all read from a single sample in a study of cytomegalovirus exposure and HLA in healthy donors. With 60 Vbeta and 13 Jbeta primers, the PCR was carried out. TCRdb keeps only in-frame clones here, not all; method: immunoSEQ multiplex PCR. The sample contains 95,000 to 150,000 clones, about 62% of which appear only once. The sequenced material came from PBMCs. These receptors all stem from a woman aged 40 to 50 in good health and CMV-seropositive.

V and J are TRBV30 and TRBJ2-1, with TRBD2 matching 8 bases. J was trimmed by 3 bases and V by 5 bases; bases with no gene match: 0. The germline V gene encodes CDR1 GTSNPN and CDR2 SVGIG (reference sequence). CDR3 length: 12 residues. The CDR3 bases are TGTGCCTGGGGGACTAGCTACAATGAGCAGTTCTTC. As protein: CAWGTSYNEQFF. The entire variable domain, with the rest obtained from reference TRBV30 and TRBJ2-1, is as follows: SQTIHQWPATLVQPVGSPLSLECTVEGTSNPNLYWYRQAAGRGLQLLFYSVGIGQISSEVPQNLSASRPQDRQFILSSKKLLLSDSGFYLCAWGTSYNEQFFGPGTRLTVL.

The rearrangement joins TRBV11-1 to TRBJ2-7; tentative D call: TRBD1 (5 bases). Germline V gene data show CDR1 as SGHAT and CDR2 as FQDESV (reference sequence). The CDR3 spans 14 residues. With 5 bases removed from V and 3 bases from J, the gap between germline ends came to 14 bases. The CDR3 reads CASSRYQTDYEQYF. Here the CDR3 DNA reads TGTGCCAGCAGCCGCTATCAGACAGACTACGAGCAGTACTTC.

This chain connects TRBV10-3 to TRBJ1-4, with a tentative D call TRBD1 (5 bases). This CDR3 is 13 amino acids long. The germline V gene has CDR1 ENHRY and CDR2 SYGVKD. V was cut by 6 bases and J by 8 bases, with 13 bases left in between. CDR3 protein: CAIRGRVEEKLFF. The CDR3 DNA reads TGTGCCATCAGGGGCAGGGTAGAGGAAAAACTGTTTTTT.

The V and J genes are TRBV30 and TRBJ1-2, with 8 bases aligning to TRBD1. V lost 3 bases, J lost 6 bases, and 6 bases stayed unmatched. In germline, CDR1 is GTSNPN, CDR2 SVGIG (reference sequence). The CDR3 consists of 13 residues. As DNA, the CDR3 is TGTGCCTGGAGCAGGACAGGGCAACATGGCTACACCTTC. Its protein is CAWSRTGQHGYTF.

The chain links TRBV10-3 to TRBJ1-5; D is undetermined. This CDR3 has 12 residues. V dropped 0 bases and J dropped 7 bases, with 4 bases sitting between them. CDR1 and CDR2 (germline): ENHRY, SYGVKD. The CDR3: CAISESEQPQHF. DNA of the CDR3: TGTGCCATCAGTGAGTCTGAGCAGCCCCAGCATTTT.

The rearrangement joins TRBV27 to TRBJ2-7, with TRBD1 matching over 7 bases. The CDR3 has 15 amino acids. The ends lost 3 bases at V and 2 bases at J; junction bases unmatched: 7. Germline V gives CDR1 MNHEY, CDR2 SMNVEV (reference sequence). The CDR3 DNA sequence: TGTGCCAGCAGTTTGACAGGGTTTAGCGCCTACGAGCAGTACTTC. Its protein is CASSLTGFSAYEQYF.

This clone was seen only once. The rearrangement uses TRBV19 and TRBJ1-2; D unresolved. The CDR3 loop spans 15 amino acids. Deletions cut 2 bases from V and 5 bases from J, with 15 bases between. Germline CDR1 and CDR2: LNHDA and SQIVND (reference sequence). This CDR3 reads CASSIKKGSGYGYTF. The CDR3 bases are TGTGCCAGTAGTATAAAGAAAGGCAGCGGATATGGCTACACCTTC. Looking up the rest from reference TRBV19 and TRBJ1-2 gives the full variable domain: DGGITQSPKYLFRKEGQNVTLSCEQNLNHDAMYWYRQDPGQGLRLIYYSQIVNDFQKGDIAEGYSVSREKKESFPLTVTSAQKNPTAFYLCASSIKKGSGYGYTFGSGTRLTVV.

This rearrangement joins TRBV6-1 to TRBJ1-5; TRBD1 matches 8 bases. Trimming took 6 bases from V and 3 from J; bases not matched to a gene: 4. CDR1 is MNHNS, CDR2 SASEGT, per germline. The CDR3 is made up of 14 amino acids. CDR3 in DNA: TGTGCCAGCAGGACAGGGGAGGTCAATCAGCCCCAGCATTTT. Translated, it gives CASRTGEVNQPQHF.